This TCR beta chain was sequenced during a study of beta chain features in type 1 diabetes. Study-level findings and limits: High TCR expression in some cells could lead to their over-representation in cDNA sequencing.

There was one heparinised blood draw per donor, averaging around 0.11 L. Sorted CD4+ subsets: naive, central memory, regulatory, stem cell-like memory (CD45RO/CCR7/CD25/CD127/CD95/CD27 panel). There are a few counts of this clone. The target antigen is unknown. The J segment lost 1 base and the V segment lost 5 bases, leaving 3 bases of the junction unmatched. The germline V gene encodes CDR1 MNHEY and CDR2 SVGAGI. The CDR3 consists of 14 residues. Isolated RNA was reverse transcribed in full, so expressed TCRB transcripts were sequenced. Libraries were prepared by immunoSEQ multiplex PCR; TCRdb keeps only in-frame clonotypes and omits some of them. This table holds about 360,000 clones, 10% to 15% found once.

Sequenced material: naive CD4+ T cells from blood. This chain joins TRBV6-5 and TRBJ1-1; 8 positions match TRBD1. This clonotype originated in a man between 18 and 29 years old in good health. CDR3 sequence (DNA): TGTGCCAGCAGTATGCAGGGGGCGAACACTGAAGCTTTCTTT. Translating gives CASSMQGANTEAFF.